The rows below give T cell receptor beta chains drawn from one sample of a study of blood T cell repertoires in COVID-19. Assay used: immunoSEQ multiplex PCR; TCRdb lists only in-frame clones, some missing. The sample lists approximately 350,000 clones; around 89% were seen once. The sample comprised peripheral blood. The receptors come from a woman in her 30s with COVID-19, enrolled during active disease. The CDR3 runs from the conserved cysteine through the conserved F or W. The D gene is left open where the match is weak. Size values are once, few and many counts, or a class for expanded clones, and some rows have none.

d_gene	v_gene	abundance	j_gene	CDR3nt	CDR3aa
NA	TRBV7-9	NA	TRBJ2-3	TGTGCCAGCAGCTTAAGCCTAAGTACCTCCACAGATACGCAGTATTTT	CASSLSLSTSTDTQYF
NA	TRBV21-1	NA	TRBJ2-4	TGTGCCAGCAGCATGACAGGGGTTAAAGCCAAAAACATTCAGTACTTC	CASSMTGVKAKNIQYF
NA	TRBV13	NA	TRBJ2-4	TGTGCCAGCAGCTTACTAGCCAAAAACATTCAGTACTTC	CASSLLAKNIQYF
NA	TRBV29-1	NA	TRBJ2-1	TGCAGCGTTGAAGGCTCGGCCTACAATGAGCAGTTCTTC	CSVEGSAYNEQFF
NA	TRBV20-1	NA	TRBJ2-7	TGCAGTGTCCATTGGAGCTACGAGCAGTACTTC	CSVHWSYEQYF
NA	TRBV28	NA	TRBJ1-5	TGTGCCAGCAGTTTAGGAGGGCGAAAAGAACAGCCCCAGCATTTT	CASSLGGRKEQPQHF
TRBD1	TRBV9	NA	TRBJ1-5	TGTGCCAGCAGCCGTTCCGGGACAGGGCGCGGTCAGCCCCAGCATTTT	CASSRSGTGRGQPQHF
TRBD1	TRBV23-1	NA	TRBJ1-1	TGCGCCAGAGGACAGGGGAAAAGCGGGGGAAACACTGAAGCTTTCTTT	CARGQGKSGGNTEAFF
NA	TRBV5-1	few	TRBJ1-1	TGCGCCAGCAGCCTACCGAGGGACACTGAAGCTTTCTTT	CASSLPRDTEAFF
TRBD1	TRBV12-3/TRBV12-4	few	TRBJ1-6	TGTGCCAGCACGGGGACAGTCAATTCACCCCTCCACTTT	CASTGTVNSPLHF
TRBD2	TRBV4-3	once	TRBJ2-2	TGCGCCAGCAGCCAAGGACCTAGCGGGGGTTTAGGGGAGCTGTTTTTT	CASSQGPSGGLGELFF
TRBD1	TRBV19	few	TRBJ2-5	TGTGCCAGTAGTAGGGACAGGGAAGAGACCCAGTACTTC	CASSRDREETQYF
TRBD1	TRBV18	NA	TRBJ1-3	TGTGCCAGCTCACCCAGACCGACAGGGGCCCTGGATGGTGGCACCATATATTTT	CASSPRPTGALDGGTIYF
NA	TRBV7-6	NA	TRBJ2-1	TGTGCCAGCAGCCGGAGTAGCTCCTACAATGAGCAGTTCTTC	CASSRSSSYNEQFF
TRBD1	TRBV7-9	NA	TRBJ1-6	TGTGCCAGCAGCTTATCGGGACAGGGAGGCTCACCCCTCCACTTT	CASSLSGQGGSPLHF
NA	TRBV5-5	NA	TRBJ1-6	TGTGCCAGCAGCTTCCGGGTCGGTAATTCACCCCTCCACTTT	CASSFRVGNSPLHF
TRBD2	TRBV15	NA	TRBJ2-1	TGTGCCACCAGCAGGGGACTACAAGACTACAATGAGCAGTTCTTC	CATSRGLQDYNEQFF